This T cell receptor beta chain was identified in a study of post-analysis software for immune sequencing data. Study-wide results and caveats: Among 4 or 5 TRBV segments more frequent in patients than controls were TRBV5-6, TRBV5-1 and TRBV20-1. Multiple sclerosis patients showed significantly lower normalized Chao1 diversity than controls did. The authors found that F measure strongly co-clustered same-batch samples.

In regard to this clonotype: Its target is not known.

Unique molecular identifiers tagged the TCR beta cDNA libraries. TCRdb itself ran the PCR reads through MiXCR, one entry per CDR3 protein. The repertoire holds some 700,000 distinct CDR3 sequences, with approximately 59% as singletons. V lost 1 base, J lost 4 bases, and 6 bases stayed unmatched. The CDR3 length is 15 residues. Material: blood. The sequence was obtained from a girl aged 2 to 9 with multiple sclerosis. The rearrangement joins TRBV12-3 or TRBV12-4 to TRBJ1-1; 7 positions agree with TRBD1. CDR3 amino acids: CASSLVQGGITEAFF. Written as DNA, the CDR3 is TGTGCCAGCAGTTTAGTCCAGGGGGGGATCACTGAAGCTTTCTTT.